The present T cell receptor beta chain was sequenced within a study of cytomegalovirus exposure and HLA in healthy donors. The PCR used 60 Vbeta and 13 Jbeta primers. Original handling: Unique TCR beta chains numbered approximately 80 million in a later analysis, with around 10 million shared. The protocol was immunoSEQ multiplex PCR, while the TCRdb copy is restricted to in-frame clones and leaves out a portion. V and J calls and clone size are copied from that table; D and trimming were computed from the DNA. The table lists about 120,000 clones, 76% of them singletons. Study outcomes and limitations: Segments of the TCR beta V type were, in most cases, productive about 87% or about 30% of the time in an earlier analysis.

Regarding this clone: Antigen unknown.

Germline CDR1 SEHNR, CDR2 FQNEAQ (reference sequence). The CDR3 loop spans 16 amino acids. J was trimmed by 2 bases and V by 3 bases; bases with no gene match: 9. This sequence originates from a middle-aged woman in good health and CMV-seropositive. The material sequenced was PBMCs. The chain has TRBV7-9 and TRBJ1-2, with 7 bases identical to TRBD1. CDR3 in amino acids: CASSFRGTAGNYGYTF. CDR3 bases: TGTGCCAGCAGCTTCCGGGGGACAGCAGGAAACTATGGCTACACCTTC.